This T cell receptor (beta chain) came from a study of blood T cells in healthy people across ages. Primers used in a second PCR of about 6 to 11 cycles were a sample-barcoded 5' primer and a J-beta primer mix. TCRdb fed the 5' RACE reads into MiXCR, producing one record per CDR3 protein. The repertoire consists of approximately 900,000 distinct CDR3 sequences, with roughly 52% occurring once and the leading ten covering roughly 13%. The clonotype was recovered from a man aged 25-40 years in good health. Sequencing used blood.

The CDR3 is CASTPNIGYEQYF. CDR3 bases: TGTGCCAGCACCCCCAACATAGGCTACGAGCAGTACTTC. The chain recombines TRBV12-3 or TRBV12-4 with TRBJ2-7; D unresolved. The length of the CDR3 is 13 residues. V was clipped by 7 bases and J by 3 bases, with 13 bases between them.